The clone carrying this TCR beta chain occurred once. The method was immunoSEQ multiplex PCR; TCRdb's version includes in-frame clones alone and lacks a portion of them. The sample has tens of thousands of clones, around 94% seen once; the top ten hold about 0.39%. This sample is drawn from a study of technical replicates of blood from a handful of donors. Germline-derived CDR1 and CDR2 are SNHLY and FYNNEI. The CDR3 is made up of 13 amino acids. This sequence joins TRBV2 and TRBJ2-7; TRBD2 agrees at 9 bases. The specimen was T cells isolated from PBMCs. This receptor was obtained from a human donor in good health. This CDR3 reads CASALGLAYEQYF. The CDR3 DNA follows: TGTGCTTCCGCTTTGGGACTAGCTTACGAGCAGTACTTC.